This TCR beta chain was profiled in a study of T cells after yellow fever vaccination (dated by TCRdb to about 2019). Study-wide context: The SMART-Seq v4 Ultra Low Input RNA kit was used to prepare libraries from fractions with low cell numbers. To follow T-cell clones before and after primary and booster YFV17D yellow fever vaccination, bulk TCR alpha and beta repertoires were sequenced over time. Two healthy male donors made up the cohort, one aged 18 to 30 years and the other aged 30 to 40 years. Blood was collected at multiple timepoints before and after primary and secondary immunization, and bulk PBMC replicates and cell subsets were isolated. What the authors observed across the whole study: A small fraction of clonotypes appeared in both the CD4 and CD8 compartments, likely as a result of convergent recombination. Because only two donors were included in the study, the extent to which the findings can be generalized is limited. Computational filtering was required because FACS-sorted repertoires could contain abundant contaminating clonotypes from the bulk population. Compared with the primary T-cell response, the secondary T-cell response was faster but weaker, reaching its peak on day 5 rather than on day 15. Most clones expanded after primary vaccination (96% of CD4 and 88% of CD8) were re-detected after the booster, suggesting that broad memory maintenance occurred.

TCR cDNA was synthesized by 5'RACE template switching, which introduced a universal primer site and unique molecular identifiers. cDNA synthesis was primed from both the TCR alpha and TCR beta constant segments. Library amplification involved two PCR steps, and the second step added sample barcodes and sequencing adapters. Sequencing of the libraries was done on either Illumina HiSeq 2500 (2x100 bp) or NovaSeq (2x150 bp). Per the authors' processing: Reads were demultiplexed and collapsed into UMI consensus sequences with MIGEC, and V(D)J alignment was performed with MiXCR. Vaccine-responding clonotypes were identified with edgeR using replicate PBMC samples, with FDR below 0.01 and a log2 fold change above 5 up to day 15 being required. Each bulk clonotype received a CD4 or CD8 identity based on whether the sequenced CD4 or CD8 repertoire contained that clonotype at higher abundance. TCRdb reran the public reads through fastp at Q25 and MiXCR, keeping productive beta chains. One record per CDR3 amino acid sequence lists the most common genes and DNA. The V and J calls here are based on TCRdb, not the publication. The sample has hundreds of thousands of distinct CDR3 sequences on record, 17% of them singletons. The ten most abundant clones make up approximately 15% of the sample.

In light of the paper, this sample's treatment or condition label describes: live attenuated yellow fever vaccine strain. At each blood-draw timepoint, two biological replicates of bulk PBMCs were obtained. A standard Ficoll-Paque protocol was used to isolate PBMCs from peripheral blood. TriZol was used to extract RNA from bulk PBMCs, CD4 and CD8 fractions, and dextramer-positive and dextramer-negative fractions. This clonotype came up a few times. It lacks a known antigen. Base-call qualities are not available, and no considerably larger clone is one nucleotide away. Taken from cysteine to phenylalanine, the CDR3 has 14 residues. The DNA shown is the 42-base CDR3, in frame from base 1. According to the germline V gene, CDR1 reads SGHTA and CDR2 reads FQGNSA. The V and J ends are trimmed by 4 bases and 2 bases, leaving 11 bases between them.

The chain is encoded by TRBV7-2 joined to TRBJ1-2; no D segment can be confidently identified. The TCR comes from a man between 18 and 29 years old who received the YFV17D yellow fever vaccine. The material was PBMCs, obtained 5 to 6 days after the first yellow fever vaccination. The nucleotide sequence reads TGTGCCAGCAGCTACCTCTCGGGGAACTATGGCTACACCTTC. Its coded protein is CASSYLSGNYGYTF.